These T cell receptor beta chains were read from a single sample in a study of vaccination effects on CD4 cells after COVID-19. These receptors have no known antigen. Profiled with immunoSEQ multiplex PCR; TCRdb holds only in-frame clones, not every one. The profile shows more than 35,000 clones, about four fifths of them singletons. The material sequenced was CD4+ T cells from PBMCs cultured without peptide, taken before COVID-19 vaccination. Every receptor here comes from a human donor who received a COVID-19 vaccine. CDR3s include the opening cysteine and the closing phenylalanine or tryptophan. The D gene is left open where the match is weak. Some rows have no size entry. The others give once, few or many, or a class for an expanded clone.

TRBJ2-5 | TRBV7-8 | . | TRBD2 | TGTGCCAGCAGCCTCGGACTAGCGGTGGAGACCCAGTACTTC | CASSLGLAVETQYF
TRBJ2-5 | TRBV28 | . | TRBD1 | TGTGCCAGCAGTTCGGGACAGGGTGAGACCCAGTACTTC | CASSSGQGETQYF
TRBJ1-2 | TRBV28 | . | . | TGTGCCAGCACCCGGGGGGGGGTAGACTATGGCTACACCTTC | CASTRGGVDYGYTF
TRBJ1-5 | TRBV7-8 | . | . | TGTGCCAGCAAGGACCAAAGTGGGGGCGTAAATCAGCCCCAGCATTTT | CASKDQSGGVNQPQHF
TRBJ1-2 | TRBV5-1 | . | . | TGCGCCAGCAGCATCGACGTTAACTATGGCTACACCTTC | CASSIDVNYGYTF
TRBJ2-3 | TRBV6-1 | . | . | TGTGCCAGCACCCACGAGGGGGTGGTATCAGATACGCAGTATTTT | CASTHEGVVSDTQYF
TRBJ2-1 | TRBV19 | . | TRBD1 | TGTGCCAGTAAACTTGGGGACAGTAACAATGAGCAGTTCTTC | CASKLGDSNNEQFF
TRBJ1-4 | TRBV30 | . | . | TGTGCCTGGAGTATGGGAACTAATGAAAAACTGTTTTTT | CAWSMGTNEKLFF
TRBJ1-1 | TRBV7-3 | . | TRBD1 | TGTGCCAGCAGCCCAGACAGGGGGAACACTGAAGCTTTCTTT | CASSPDRGNTEAFF
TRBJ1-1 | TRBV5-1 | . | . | TGCGCCAGCAGCTTGGACCCTCCCCGGTACACTGAAGCTTTCTTT | CASSLDPPRYTEAFF
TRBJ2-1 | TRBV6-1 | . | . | TGTGCCAGCAGTGAAAGGTCGGGTTCGGCCTACAATGAGCAGTTCTTC | CASSERSGSAYNEQFF
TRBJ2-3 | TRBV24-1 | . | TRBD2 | TGTGCCACCAGTGACCCGGGGCGGGGGTGGGCAGATACGCAGTATTTT | CATSDPGRGWADTQYF
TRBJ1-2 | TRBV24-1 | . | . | TGTGCCACCAGTGGGCGGAACTATGGCTACACCTTC | CATSGRNYGYTF
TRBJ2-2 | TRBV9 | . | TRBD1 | TGTGCCAGCAGCTTATCAGGGGGTAACACCGGGGAGCTGTTTTTT | CASSLSGGNTGELFF
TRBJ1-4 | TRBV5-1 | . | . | TGCGCCAGCAGCTTGGGTGTGCAGGAGGAAAAACTGTTTTTT | CASSLGVQEEKLFF
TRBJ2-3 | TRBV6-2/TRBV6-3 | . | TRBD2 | TGTGCCAGCAGTTACTCGTCGCGGACTAGCGGGACCTTCACAGATACGCAGTATTTT | CASSYSSRTSGTFTDTQYF
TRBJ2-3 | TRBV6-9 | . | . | TGTGCCAGCCCCGCGCGGGATTTAACAGATACGCAGTATTTT | CASPARDLTDTQYF
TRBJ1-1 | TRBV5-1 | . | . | TGCGCCAGCAGCTTGACGCTTGGGGCGAACACTGAAGCTTTCTTT | CASSLTLGANTEAFF
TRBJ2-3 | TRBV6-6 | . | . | TGTGCCAGCAGTCGACAAAGTTGGGGCCCCACAGATACGCAGTATTTT | CASSRQSWGPTDTQYF
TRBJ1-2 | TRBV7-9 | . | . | TGTGCCAGCAGCTTCCACGAGGGCGCTAACTATGGCTACACCTTC | CASSFHEGANYGYTF
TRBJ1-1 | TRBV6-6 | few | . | TGTGCCAGCAGTACTAATGGTTTCGCTGAAGCTTTCTTT | CASSTNGFAEAFF
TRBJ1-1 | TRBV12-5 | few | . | TGTGCTAGTGGGGTGACCGATGAAGCTTTCTTT | CASGVTDEAFF
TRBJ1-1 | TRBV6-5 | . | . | TGTGCCAGTCGACTTTTAGGGGCCCGCACTGAAGCTTTCTTT | CASRLLGARTEAFF
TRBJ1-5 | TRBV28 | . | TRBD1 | TGTGCCAGCAGCTCACAGGGGGGTGGCAATCAGCCCCAGCATTTT | CASSSQGGGNQPQHF
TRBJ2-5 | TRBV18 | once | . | TGTGCCAGCTCACCACCGTTCCAGGGTCAAGAGACCCAGTACTTC | CASSPPFQGQETQYF
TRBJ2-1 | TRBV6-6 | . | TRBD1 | TGTGCCAGCAGTGACCCCGGGACAGGGGGCTGGGAGCAGTTCTTC | CASSDPGTGGWEQFF
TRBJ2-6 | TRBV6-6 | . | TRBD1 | TGTGCCAGCAGTCCCCGGGACAGGGCACTTGGGGCCAACGTCCTGACTTTC | CASSPRDRALGANVLTF
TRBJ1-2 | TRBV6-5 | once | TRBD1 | TGTGCCAGCAGTCTGACAGGGTGGAGCGGCTACACCTTC | CASSLTGWSGYTF
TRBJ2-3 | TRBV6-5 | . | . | TGTGCCAGCAGCTCTAGGGAGGGGGGGACGCAGTATTTT | CASSSREGGTQYF
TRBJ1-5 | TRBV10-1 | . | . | TGCGCCAGCAGTGAGTCTCAGAGGGGCAATCAGCCCCAGCATTTT | CASSESQRGNQPQHF
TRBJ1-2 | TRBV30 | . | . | TGTGCCTGGCAGTGGGACACCCTAGGGGGAGGCTACACCTTC | CAWQWDTLGGGYTF
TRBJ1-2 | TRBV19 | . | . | TGTGCCAGTAGTTTCCGGGCTAACTATGGCTACACCTTC | CASSFRANYGYTF
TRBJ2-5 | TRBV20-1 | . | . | TGCAGTGTCCGGGCAGGTGAGACCCAGTACTTC | CSVRAGETQYF
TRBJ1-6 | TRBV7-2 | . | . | TGTGCCAGCAGCTTAGGGGTCGGGCCGCGTGTAGATTCACCCCTCCACTTT | CASSLGVGPRVDSPLHF
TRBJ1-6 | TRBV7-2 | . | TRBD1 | TGTGCCAGCAGCCTCCACAGGGGGCTGGGGAATAATTCACCCCTCCACTTT | CASSLHRGLGNNSPLHF
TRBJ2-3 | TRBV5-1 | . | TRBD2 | TGCGCCAGCAAGGGACTAGCGGAGAGCACAGATACGCAGTATTTT | CASKGLAESTDTQYF
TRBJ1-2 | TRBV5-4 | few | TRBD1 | TGTGCCAGCAGCTCCCCGGGACAGGGGGCGGGTAGCTACACCTTC | CASSSPGQGAGSYTF
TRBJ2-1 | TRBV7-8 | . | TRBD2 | TGTGCCAGCAGTTCCACTAGCGGGGGGTACAATGAGCAGTTCTTC | CASSSTSGGYNEQFF
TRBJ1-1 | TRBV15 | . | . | TGTGCCACCAGCAGAGATCTTTTTACGGGGGCCCCGTCCGGAACTGAAGCTTTCTTT | CATSRDLFTGAPSGTEAFF
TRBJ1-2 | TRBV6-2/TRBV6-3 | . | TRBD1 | TGTGCCAGCAGCCTCCGGGACAGGGTAAACTATGGCTACACCTTC | CASSLRDRVNYGYTF
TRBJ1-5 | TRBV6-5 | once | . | TGTGCCAGCAGTTCAACAGGGAATCAGCCCCAGCATTTT | CASSSTGNQPQHF
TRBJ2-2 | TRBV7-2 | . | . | TGTGCCAGCAGCTTAAAGGGTGTGAACACCGGGGAGCTGTTTTTT | CASSLKGVNTGELFF
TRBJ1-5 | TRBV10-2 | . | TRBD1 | TGCGCCAGCGGGAAAGACAGGGGGAGCAATCAGCCCCAGCATTTT | CASGKDRGSNQPQHF
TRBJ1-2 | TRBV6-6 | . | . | TGTGCCAGCAGTTACGGGGGGACCCTCTATGGCTACACCTTC | CASSYGGTLYGYTF
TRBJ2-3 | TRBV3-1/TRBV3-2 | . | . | TGTGCCAGCAGCCGTGGAGGCGGGGGCCGGAGAGATACGCAGTATTTT | CASSRGGGGRRDTQYF
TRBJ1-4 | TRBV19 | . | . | TGTGCCAGTAACCAAGTCGGGCAGCCTAATGAAAAACTGTTTTTT | CASNQVGQPNEKLFF
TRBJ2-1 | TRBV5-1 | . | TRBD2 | TGCGCCAGCAGCTCCGGACTAGCGGCCCCCAATGAGCAGTTCTTC | CASSSGLAAPNEQFF
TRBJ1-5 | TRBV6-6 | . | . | TGTGCCAGCAGCCGGTGGGATCAGCCCCAGCATTTT | CASSRWDQPQHF
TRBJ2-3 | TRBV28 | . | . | TGTGCCAGCAGTTTGGGTGGACAGCTCGGAGATACGCAGTATTTT | CASSLGGQLGDTQYF
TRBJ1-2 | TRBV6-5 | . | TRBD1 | TGTGCCAGCAACGAAGGGCAGGGGGGCAGGTATGGCTACACCTTC | CASNEGQGGRYGYTF
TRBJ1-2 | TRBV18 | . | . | TGTGCCAGCTCACAATGGGAGCCTTACTATGGCTACACCTTC | CASSQWEPYYGYTF